What follows are 10 T cell receptor beta chains derived from one specimen sequenced in a study of cytomegalovirus exposure and HLA in healthy donors. Primers: 60 Vbeta forward and 13 Jbeta reverse. Only in-frame clones appear in the TCRdb table, and some are missing; sequencing was by immunoSEQ multiplex PCR. This sample contains some 120,000 clones. The sample was PBMCs. The receptors stem from a man between 40 and 49 years old in good health and CMV-seronegative.

The V gene is TRBV5-5, the J gene TRBJ2-1; 11 positions match TRBD1. The CDR3 totals 17 residues. Losses at the gene ends were 0 bases for V and 4 bases for J; bases not matched to a gene: 6. Germline V gene lookup returns CDR1 SGHKS and CDR2 YYEKEE (reference sequence). The CDR3 DNA reads as TGTGCCAGCAGCTTGGGGCGGAGGGACAGGGGGTACAATGAGCAGTTCTTC. This sequence encodes CASSLGRRDRGYNEQFF.

The V gene is TRBV9, the J gene TRBJ2-1, with D unclear. V was clipped by 2 bases and J by 7 bases, with 13 bases between them. Germline assignment: CDR1 SGDLS and CDR2 YYNGEE. The CDR3 runs 14 residues. CDR3 sequence reads: CASSVYSLKNEQFF. The CDR3 nucleotides read TGTGCCAGCAGCGTTTACAGTCTAAAGAATGAGCAGTTCTTC.

V gene TRBV2 combines with J gene TRBJ1-1; D unresolved. The CDR3 sequence is 12 residues long. Trimming removed 7 bases from V and 7 bases from J, with 13 bases in between. CDR1 and CDR2 (germline): SNHLY, FYNNEI. The CDR3 region is CASTTVEGEAFF. CDR3 sequence (DNA): TGTGCCAGCACGACGGTGGAGGGTGAAGCTTTCTTT.

The chain links TRBV11-3 to TRBJ2-6; a weak D match, TRBD2 (5 bases). Germline V lookup: CDR1 SGHNT, CDR2 YENEEA. Deletions cut 3 bases from V and 2 bases from J, with 8 bases between. This CDR3 has 15 residues. The CDR3: CASSFLGAGANVLTF. CDR3 sequence (DNA): TGTGCCAGCAGCTTTTTGGGAGCTGGGGCCAACGTCCTGACTTTC.

The V gene is TRBV19, the J gene TRBJ1-5; no reliable D call. The CDR3 is 13 amino acids. Per the germline V gene, CDR1 is LNHDA and CDR2 is SQIVND (reference sequence). Trimming pared 2 bases from V and 1 base from J, leaving 3 bases between. The DNA of the CDR3 is TGTGCCAGTAGTATACAGAGCAATCAGCCCCAGCATTTT. Protein product: CASSIQSNQPQHF.

The chain carries TRBV14 and TRBJ2-3, with 8 bases matching TRBD2. This CDR3 region has 16 residues. The germline CDR1 and CDR2 sequences are SGHDN and FVKESK. V gave up 1 base and J gave up 4 bases; unmatched junction bases: 7. The CDR3 sequence: CASSQVPSGLADTQYF. CDR3 DNA sequence: TGTGCCAGCAGCCAAGTACCTAGCGGGTTAGCAGATACGCAGTATTTT.

The chain combines TRBV29-1 with TRBJ2-7; 9 nucleotides match TRBD1. CDR1 is SQVTM and CDR2 is ANQGSEA in the germline V gene. This CDR3 spans 13 amino acids. After removal of 4 bases from V and 6 bases from J, the junction contained 7 bases not matched to a gene. CDR3 bases: TGCAGCGTTGTAGGGACAGGGAGACGCGAGCAGTACTTC. As protein: CSVVGTGRREQYF.

V gene TRBV4-3 combines with J gene TRBJ2-1, with TRBD2 identical over 8 bases. Germline lookup yields CDR1 LGHNA and CDR2 YSLEER. V shed 0 bases and J 4 bases; nucleotides not matched to a gene: 8. The CDR3 is made up of 17 amino acids. The CDR3 nucleotides read TGCGCCAGCAGCCAAGATCCAGCGGGAGCTCGGTACAATGAGCAGTTCTTC. It codes for CASSQDPAGARYNEQFF.

This chain joins TRBV5-4 and TRBJ2-5; 16 bases align to TRBD2. The CDR3 sequence is 16 residues long. Germline V gene data show CDR1 as SGHNT and CDR2 as YYREEE (reference sequence). With 5 bases clipped from V and 5 bases from J, the junction kept 6 bases outside the gene matches. DNA for the CDR3: TGTGCCAGCAGTGCGGGACTAGCGGGAGGGCGCGAGACCCAGTACTTC. It codes for CASSAGLAGGRETQYF.

V and J are TRBV9 and TRBJ2-7; 9 bases are shared with TRBD1. CDR3 size: 15 residues. Per the germline V gene, CDR1 is SGDLS and CDR2 is YYNGEE. V gave up 2 bases and J gave up 0 bases; unmatched junction bases: 3. The CDR3 DNA is TGTGCCAGCAGCGTTGGACAGGGGAACTCCTACGAGCAGTACTTC. This translates into CASSVGQGNSYEQYF.